These 12 T cell receptor beta chains came from one sample sequenced in a study of cytomegalovirus exposure and HLA in healthy donors. A multiplex PCR was run with 60 Vbeta primers and 13 Jbeta primers. The data were produced by immunoSEQ multiplex PCR, yet TCRdb's version contains in-frame clones alone and is incomplete. The sample includes fewer than 150,000 clones, 75% to 85% of them seen just once. Sequenced: PBMCs. Every receptor here comes from a man in his forties in good health and CMV-seronegative.

This clone showed up just a few times. The chain couples TRBV6-5 to TRBJ1-1; no definite D call. The germline CDR1 and CDR2 sequences are MNHEY and SVGAGI. The length of the CDR3 is 14 residues. V was trimmed by 6 bases and J by 2 bases, leaving 13 bases between them. The CDR3 region has the DNA TGTGCCAGCAGCAAAAATCCCCCAAACACTGAAGCTTTCTTT. Its translation is CASSKNPPNTEAFF.

The chain carries TRBV28 and TRBJ1-2, with 7 bases identical to TRBD1. V was clipped by 5 bases and J by 6 bases; unmatched bases: 3. Germline V gene sequence: CDR1 MDHEN, CDR2 SYDVKM. This CDR3 comprises 12 residues. CDR3 nucleotides: TGTGCCAGCAGTCGGGACAGTCATGGCTACACCTTC. It translates to CASSRDSHGYTF.

V usage is TRBV6-1 and J usage is TRBJ1-1; the D gene is possibly TRBD1 (6 bases). This CDR3 has 13 residues. V was clipped by 7 bases and J by 0 bases, with 9 bases between them. Germline V gene sequence: CDR1 MNHNS, CDR2 SASEGT. CDR3 in amino acids: CASNAGVNTEAFF. The CDR3 region has the DNA TGTGCCAGCAACGCAGGGGTGAACACTGAAGCTTTCTTT.

This clone was seen once. The chain links TRBV10-3 to TRBJ1-4; D uncertain. CDR3 length: 13 residues. Trimming took off 6 bases at V and 3 bases at J, with 8 bases between the two ends. Germline lookup yields CDR1 ENHRY and CDR2 SYGVKD. The CDR3 DNA reads TGTGCCATCAGCGACATGTCTAATGAAAAACTGTTTTTT. Translation gives CAISDMSNEKLFF.

This clone has a single count. The chain joins TRBV29-1 to TRBJ2-7; 10 nucleotides align to TRBD1. V shed 1 base, J shed 2 bases, and the junction held 5 bases outside the gene matches. This CDR3 contains 15 residues. Germline CDR1 SQVTM, CDR2 ANQGSEA. CDR3: CSVEGGQGGPYEQYF. CDR3 DNA: TGCAGCGTTGAAGGAGGACAGGGGGGCCCCTACGAGCAGTACTTC.

The sample holds one count of this clone. This sequence joins TRBV6-1 and TRBJ1-2; D is unresolved. This CDR3 is built from 13 residues. Germline V gives CDR1 MNHNS, CDR2 SASEGT. The V and J ends lost 2 bases and 7 bases respectively, with 11 bases between them. The CDR3 here is CASSESGKVGYTF. The CDR3 coding sequence is TGTGCCAGCAGTGAATCGGGGAAAGTTGGCTACACCTTC.

The rearrangement joins TRBV7-9 to TRBJ2-5, with 12 bases lining up with TRBD2. This CDR3 contains 16 residues. J gave up 4 bases and V 4 bases, and 7 bases lay outside the gene matches. The germline CDR1 and CDR2 sequences are SEHNR and FQNEAQ (reference sequence). The CDR3, as DNA: TGTGCCAGCAGCTCTCTAGCGGGAGGGCCGGGAGAGACCCAGTACTTC. It specifies CASSSLAGGPGETQYF.

The chain employs TRBV5-4 and TRBJ1-4; D remains ambiguous. Germline CDR1 reads SGHNT; CDR2 reads YYREEE (reference sequence). The CDR3 has 16 amino acids. V lost 2 bases and J lost 0, with 11 bases in between. In DNA form, the CDR3 reads TGTGCCAGCAGCTTAGTTCCTACAGCAACTAATGAAAAACTGTTTTTT. Its protein is CASSLVPTATNEKLFF.

The CDR3 loop is CAWNPGLGYNEQFF. In DNA, the CDR3 is TGTGCCTGGAACCCGGGACTAGGGTACAATGAGCAGTTCTTC. The chain couples TRBV30 to TRBJ2-1, with 8 positions matching TRBD2. Germline lookup yields CDR1 GTSNPN and CDR2 SVGIG (reference sequence). J was trimmed by 4 bases and V by 4 bases; bases with no gene match: 6. This CDR3 has 14 amino acids.

This clone appeared once. The rearrangement uses TRBV27 and TRBJ2-6; TRBD1 aligns across 9 bases. V dropped 6 bases and J dropped 2; count of bases not matched to a gene: 5. From germline, CDR1 is MNHEY and CDR2 SMNVEV (reference sequence). CDR3 length: 16 amino acids. CDR3 region: CASRWTGVTGANVLTF. The CDR3 coding sequence is TGTGCCAGCAGATGGACAGGGGTGACTGGGGCCAACGTCCTGACTTTC.

The chain carries TRBV9 and TRBJ1-2; TRBD1 matches 10 bases. V lost 3 bases to trimming and J lost 5 bases; unmatched junction nucleotides: 10. CDR1 is SGDLS and CDR2 is YYNGEE in the germline V gene. CDR3 length equals 16 residues. The chain's CDR3 is CASSAGTGVYGYGYTF. CDR3 DNA: TGTGCCAGCAGCGCCGGGACAGGGGTTTATGGTTATGGCTACACCTTC.

This chain links TRBV19 with TRBJ1-5; 9 positions agree with TRBD1. The germline gives CDR1 LNHDA, CDR2 SQIVND (reference sequence). The CDR3 sequence is 13 residues long. Germline trimming cut 7 bases from V and 5 bases from J; bases unmatched to any gene: 3. The CDR3: CASTTGGDQPQHF. The CDR3, as DNA: TGTGCCAGTACCACAGGGGGCGATCAGCCCCAGCATTTT.